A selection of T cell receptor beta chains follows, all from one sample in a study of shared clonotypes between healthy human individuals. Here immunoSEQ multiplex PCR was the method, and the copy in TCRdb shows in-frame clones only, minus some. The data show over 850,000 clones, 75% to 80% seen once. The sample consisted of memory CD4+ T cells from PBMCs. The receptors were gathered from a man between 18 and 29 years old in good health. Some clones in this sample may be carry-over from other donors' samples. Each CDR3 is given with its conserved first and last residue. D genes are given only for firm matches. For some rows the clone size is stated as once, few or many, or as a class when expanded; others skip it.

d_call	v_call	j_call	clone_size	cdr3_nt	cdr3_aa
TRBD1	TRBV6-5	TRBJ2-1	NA	TGTGCCAGCAGTTACTCATGGTCGGGGGACAGGGAGCAGTTCTTC	CASSYSWSGDREQFF
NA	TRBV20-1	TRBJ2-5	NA	TGCAGTCCTTCCCCAAATGAGACCCAGTACTTC	CSPSPNETQYF
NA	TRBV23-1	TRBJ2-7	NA	TGCGCCAGCCGAGAACTTAGCTCCTACGAGCAGTACTTC	CASRELSSYEQYF
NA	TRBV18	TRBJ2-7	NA	TGTGCCAGCTCACCACGGAGGGAGCGAGACGAGCAGTACTTC	CASSPRRERDEQYF
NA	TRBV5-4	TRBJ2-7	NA	TGTGCCAGCAGCTTGGGCCTCACCTACGAGCAGTACTTC	CASSLGLTYEQYF
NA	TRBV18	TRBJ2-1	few	TGTGCCAGCTCACCAGGGACCACGCAGTTCTTC	CASSPGTTQFF
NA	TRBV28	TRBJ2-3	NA	TGTGCCAGCAGTGTCTGGGGGGGCGGGCGCACAGATACGCAGTATTTT	CASSVWGGGRTDTQYF
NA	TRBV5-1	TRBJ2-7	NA	TGCGCCAGCACCCCGGGACCAGGGAGCTACGAGCAGTACTTC	CASTPGPGSYEQYF
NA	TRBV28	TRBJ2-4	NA	TGTGCCAGGAAGGAGGGCGAGACCATTCAGTACTTC	CARKEGETIQYF
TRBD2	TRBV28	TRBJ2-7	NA	TGTGCCAGCCAGCCGGGAGGGATCGACGAGCAGTACTTC	CASQPGGIDEQYF
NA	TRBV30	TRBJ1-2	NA	TGTGCCTGGAGTGTAACCAGTGTGGCGGGAGGCTACACCTTC	CAWSVTSVAGGYTF
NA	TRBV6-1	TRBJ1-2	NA	TGTGCCAGCAGTGAAGCGTCTGTCACAGGGTATGGCTACACCTTC	CASSEASVTGYGYTF
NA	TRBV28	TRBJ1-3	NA	TGTGCCAGCACCCCTACCCCGGGGTCCGGAAACACCATATATTTT	CASTPTPGSGNTIYF
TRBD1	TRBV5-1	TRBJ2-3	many	TGCGCCAGCAGCGGGACGATAACAGGGGGCGCAGATACGCAGTATTTT	CASSGTITGGADTQYF
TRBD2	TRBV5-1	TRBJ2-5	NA	TGCGCCAGCAGCTTGGTGACTAGCGGGAATGTCGAGACCCAGTACTTC	CASSLVTSGNVETQYF
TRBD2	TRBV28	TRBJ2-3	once	TGTGCCAGCAGTTTGGGCCCGGCGGGAGCTCTCACAGATACGCAGTATTTT	CASSLGPAGALTDTQYF
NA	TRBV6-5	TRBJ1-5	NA	TGTGCCAGCACTAGAGTCCCAGGAAGGGGTCAGCCCCAGCATTTT	CASTRVPGRGQPQHF
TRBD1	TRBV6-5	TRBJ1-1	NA	TGTGCCAGTTCATACCGTGGGACAGGGGGCACTGAAGCTTTCTTT	CASSYRGTGGTEAFF
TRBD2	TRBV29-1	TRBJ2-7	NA	TGCAGCGTTTTACGGCTAGCGGGGACCGCCTACGAGCAGTACTTC	CSVLRLAGTAYEQYF
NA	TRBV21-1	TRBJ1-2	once	TGTGCCAGCAGCAAGCCGTCGACAGGGGAGGTCGGCTACACCTTC	CASSKPSTGEVGYTF
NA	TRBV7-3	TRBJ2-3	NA	TGTGCCAGCAGCTTAATGTTGGGGAGAGGAGATACGCAGTATTTT	CASSLMLGRGDTQYF
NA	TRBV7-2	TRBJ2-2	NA	TGTGCCAGCAGCCTACACAGGGCCACCGGGGAGCTGTTTTTT	CASSLHRATGELFF
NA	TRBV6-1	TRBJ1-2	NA	TGTGCCAGCAAATGGACGGGCCCCCCAACCTATGGCTACACCTTC	CASKWTGPPTYGYTF
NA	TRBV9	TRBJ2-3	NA	TGTGCCAGCAGCGTAGGACAGCTCACAGATACGCAGTATTTT	CASSVGQLTDTQYF
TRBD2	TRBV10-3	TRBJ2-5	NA	TGTGCCATCAGTGCGGGGCTAGCGGGAGTGTCAGAGACCCAGTACTTC	CAISAGLAGVSETQYF
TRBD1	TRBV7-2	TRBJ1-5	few	TGTGCCAGCAGCTTGGAGACAGGGGCATGGCAGCCCCAGCATTTT	CASSLETGAWQPQHF
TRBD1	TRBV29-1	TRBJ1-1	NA	TGCAGCGGTCGACAGGGATACACTGAAGCTTTCTTT	CSGRQGYTEAFF
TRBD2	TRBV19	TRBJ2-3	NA	TGTGCCACCGGCCCGTGGACTAGCGGGAGGGCCGCCTCGCCGCAGGATACGCAGTATTTT	CATGPWTSGRAASPQDTQYF
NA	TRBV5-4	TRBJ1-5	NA	TGTGCCAGCAGCTGGGGGTTTGGGCCCCAGCATTTT	CASSWGFGPQHF
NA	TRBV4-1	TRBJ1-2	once	TGCGCCAGCACCCTTAGGGGAGACACCCGGCGGGGCTATGGCTACACCTTC	CASTLRGDTRRGYGYTF
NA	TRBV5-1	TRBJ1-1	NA	TGCGCCAGCAGCCCAGGGACCGGAATTGGCACTGAAGCTTTCTTT	CASSPGTGIGTEAFF
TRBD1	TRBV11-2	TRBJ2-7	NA	TGTGCCAGCAGCTTAACAGGGGGTAGGACATACGAGCAGTACTTC	CASSLTGGRTYEQYF
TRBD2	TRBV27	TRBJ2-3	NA	TGTGCCAGCAGTTTGTTGGGCGCGGGACTAGCGGCGGGAGATACGCAGTATTTT	CASSLLGAGLAAGDTQYF
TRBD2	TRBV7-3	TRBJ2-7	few	TGTGCCAGCAGCTTATCAGCGGGGGCCTACGAGCAGTACTTC	CASSLSAGAYEQYF
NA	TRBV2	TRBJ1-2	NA	TGTGCCAGCAGAAAGGGGCAGGGTTATGGCTACACCTTC	CASRKGQGYGYTF
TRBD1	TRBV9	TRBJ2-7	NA	TGTGCCAGCAGCGTAGGGCAGGGGGCGTACGAGCAGTACTTC	CASSVGQGAYEQYF
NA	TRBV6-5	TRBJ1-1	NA	TGTGCCAGCAGTTACACGGGGCGCGACACTGAAGCTTTCTTT	CASSYTGRDTEAFF
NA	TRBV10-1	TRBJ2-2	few	TGCGCCAGCAGTGACAGAACCGGGGAGCTGTTTTTT	CASSDRTGELFF
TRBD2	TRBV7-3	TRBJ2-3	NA	TGTGCCAGCAGCCCCTCGGGAGGCCTAACAGATACGCAGTATTTT	CASSPSGGLTDTQYF
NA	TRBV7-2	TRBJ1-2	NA	TGTGCCAGCAGCTTCCCCGGTGGGCGCTCTAACTATGGCTACACCTTC	CASSFPGGRSNYGYTF
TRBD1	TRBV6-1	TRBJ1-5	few	TGTGCCAGCAGTTTCCGAGGACAGGGCGGCCAGCCCCAGCATTTT	CASSFRGQGGQPQHF
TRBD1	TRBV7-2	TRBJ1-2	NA	TGTGCCAGCAGCTTAGGGTCAGGGGGCGGTGGCTACACCTTC	CASSLGSGGGGYTF
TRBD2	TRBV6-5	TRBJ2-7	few	TGTGCCAGCAGTTACTCGACTAGCGGGACTTCCGGGCAGTACTTC	CASSYSTSGTSGQYF
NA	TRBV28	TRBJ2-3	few	TGTGCCAGCAGTCCCGGGACTCCTAGCACAGATACGCAGTATTTT	CASSPGTPSTDTQYF